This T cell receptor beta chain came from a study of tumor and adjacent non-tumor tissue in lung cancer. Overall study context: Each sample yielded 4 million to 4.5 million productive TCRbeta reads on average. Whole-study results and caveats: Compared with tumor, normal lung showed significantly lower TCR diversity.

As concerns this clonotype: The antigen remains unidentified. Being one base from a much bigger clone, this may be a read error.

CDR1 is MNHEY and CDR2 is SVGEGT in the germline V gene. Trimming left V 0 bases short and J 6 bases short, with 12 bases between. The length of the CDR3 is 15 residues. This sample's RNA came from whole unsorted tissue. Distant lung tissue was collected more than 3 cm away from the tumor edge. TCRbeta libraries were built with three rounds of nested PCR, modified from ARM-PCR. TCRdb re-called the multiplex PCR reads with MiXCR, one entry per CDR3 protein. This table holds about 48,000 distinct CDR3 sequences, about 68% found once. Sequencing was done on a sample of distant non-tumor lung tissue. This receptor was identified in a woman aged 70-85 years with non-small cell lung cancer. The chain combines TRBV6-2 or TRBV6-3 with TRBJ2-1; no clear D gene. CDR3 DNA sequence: TGTGCCAGCAGTTACTCTGGCCAAACCTGCAATGAGCAGTTCTTC. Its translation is CASSYSGQTCNEQFF.